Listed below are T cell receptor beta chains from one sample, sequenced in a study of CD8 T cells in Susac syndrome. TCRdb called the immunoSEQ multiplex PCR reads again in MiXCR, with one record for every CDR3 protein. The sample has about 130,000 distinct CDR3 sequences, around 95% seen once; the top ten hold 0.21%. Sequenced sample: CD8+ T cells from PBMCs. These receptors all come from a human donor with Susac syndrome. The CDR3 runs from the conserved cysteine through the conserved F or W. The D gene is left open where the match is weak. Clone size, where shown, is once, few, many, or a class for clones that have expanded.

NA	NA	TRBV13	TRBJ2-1	CASSWERSSYNEQFF	TGTGCCAGCAGCTGGGAGAGGAGCTCCTACAATGAGCAGTTCTTC
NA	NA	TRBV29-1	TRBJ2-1	CSVVGAPYNEQFF	TGCAGCGTTGTGGGGGCCCCCTACAATGAGCAGTTCTTC
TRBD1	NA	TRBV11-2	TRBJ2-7	CASSRETPGQGFHEQYF	TGTGCCAGCAGCCGAGAAACTCCGGGACAGGGGTTCCACGAGCAGTACTTC
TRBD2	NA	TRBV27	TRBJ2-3	CASSYGTTDSTDTQYF	TGTGCCAGCAGTTACGGGACTACCGATAGCACAGATACGCAGTATTTT
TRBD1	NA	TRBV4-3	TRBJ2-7	CASSQDRTGGREQYF	TGCGCCAGCAGCCAAGATCGGACAGGGGGTCGCGAGCAGTACTTC
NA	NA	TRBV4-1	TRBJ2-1	CASSQVLTVEQFF	TGCGCCAGCAGCCAAGTTCTGACTGTTGAGCAGTTCTTC
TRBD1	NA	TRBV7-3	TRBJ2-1	CASSFLGTGDNEQFF	TGTGCCAGCAGCTTTCTCGGGACAGGGGACAATGAGCAGTTCTTC
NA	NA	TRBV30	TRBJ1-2	CAWSQGKVYGYTF	TGTGCCTGGAGTCAGGGGAAAGTCTATGGCTACACCTTC
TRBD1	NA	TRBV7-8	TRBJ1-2	CASSLGSSTGGAAYGYTF	TGTGCCAGCAGCTTAGGGAGTTCCACAGGGGGCGCGGCCTATGGCTACACCTTC
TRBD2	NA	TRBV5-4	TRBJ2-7	CASSLDGSSSGSSHEQYF	TGTGCCAGCAGCTTGGATGGGTCGTCTAGCGGGAGTTCCCACGAGCAGTACTTC
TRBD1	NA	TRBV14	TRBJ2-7	CASSQEAGTGYSYEQYF	TGTGCCAGCAGCCAAGAGGCCGGGACAGGGTACTCCTACGAGCAGTACTTC
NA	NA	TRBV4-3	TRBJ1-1	CASSQDRGFEAFF	TGCGCCAGCAGCCAAGACAGAGGGTTTGAAGCTTTCTTT
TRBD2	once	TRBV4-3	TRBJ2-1	CASSQEWASGSWGQFF	TGCGCCAGCAGCCAAGAGTGGGCTAGCGGGAGTTGGGGGCAGTTCTTC
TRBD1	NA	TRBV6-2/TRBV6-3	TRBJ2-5	CASRTQGQGGLETQYF	TGTGCCAGCAGAACGCAAGGACAGGGAGGTTTGGAGACCCAGTACTTC
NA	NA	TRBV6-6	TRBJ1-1	CASSSDSLITEAFF	TGTGCCAGCAGCTCGGACAGTCTAATCACTGAAGCTTTCTTT
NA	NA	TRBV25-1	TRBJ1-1	CASSGSNTEAFF	TGTGCCAGCAGTGGCAGCAACACTGAAGCTTTCTTT
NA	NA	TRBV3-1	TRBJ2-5	CASSQAGTKAQETQYF	TGTGCCAGCAGCCAGGCCGGGACAAAAGCGCAAGAGACCCAGTACTTC
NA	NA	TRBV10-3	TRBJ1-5	CAISDQGGGDQPQHF	TGTGCCATCAGTGACCAGGGTGGAGGGGATCAGCCCCAGCATTTT
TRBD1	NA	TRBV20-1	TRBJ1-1	CSAPAQGAVTEAFF	TGCAGTGCTCCCGCACAGGGGGCGGTTACTGAAGCTTTCTTT
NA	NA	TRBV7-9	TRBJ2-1	CASSPSEDSYNEQFF	TGTGCCAGCAGCCCTAGTGAGGACTCCTACAATGAGCAGTTCTTC
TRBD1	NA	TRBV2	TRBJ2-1	CASKSTTGSEQFF	TGTGCCAGCAAAAGCACGACAGGGAGTGAGCAGTTCTTC
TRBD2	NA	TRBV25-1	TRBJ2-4	CASSEYEGGPSKNIQYF	TGTGCCAGCAGTGAATACGAGGGAGGGCCATCCAAAAACATTCAGTACTTC
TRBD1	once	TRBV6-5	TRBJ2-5	CASSYSIGTGGETQYF	TGTGCCAGCAGTTACTCGATTGGGACAGGGGGGGAGACCCAGTACTTC
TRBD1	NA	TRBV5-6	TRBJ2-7	CASSLSGLGQGSYEQYF	TGTGCCAGCAGCTTGTCGGGTTTGGGACAGGGCTCCTACGAGCAGTACTTC